Shown below are 9 T cell receptor beta chains from a single sample sequenced in a study of CD8 T cells in Susac syndrome. An amount of RNA that ranged from about 0.45 to 1 ug was reverse transcribed with random hexamers. MiXCR was run by TCRdb on the immunoSEQ multiplex PCR reads, yielding one entry per CDR3 protein. This table has 71,000 or so distinct CDR3 sequences, roughly 95% appearing once. Sequencing was carried out using CD4+ T cells from PBMCs. The source is a human donor with multiple sclerosis.

This chain joins TRBV5-1 and TRBJ2-7, with 9 bases fitting TRBD1. Germline V CDR1 and CDR2: SGHRS, YFSETQ. This CDR3 spans 15 amino acids. J was trimmed by 5 bases and V by 5 bases; bases with no gene match: 11. CDR3 region: CASSWGPGQGNEQYF. The CDR3 region has the DNA TGCGCCAGCAGTTGGGGGCCGGGACAGGGAAACGAGCAGTACTTC.

V and J are TRBV29-1 and TRBJ2-4, with 7 nucleotides matching TRBD1. Germline assignment: CDR1 SQVTM and CDR2 ANQGSEA. V was pared by 3 bases and J by 8 bases, with 10 bases of the junction left unmatched. The CDR3 has 14 residues. This CDR3 reads CSVDGSGGEYIQYF. In nucleotides, the CDR3 is TGCAGCGTTGACGGGTCAGGGGGAGAATACATTCAGTACTTC.

This clonotype occurred a few times. A junction end diverges from the germline sequence, so it may reflect a read error. This chain links TRBV7-7 with TRBJ2-2; no clear D. In germline, CDR1 is SSHAT, CDR2 FNYEAQ (reference sequence). There are 13 residues in the CDR3. CDR3 loop: CASSPRRTGELFF. The DNA of the CDR3 is TGTGCTAGCAGCCCACGGAGAACCGGGGAGCTGTTTTTT.

This chain joins TRBV12-3 or TRBV12-4 and TRBJ1-6; D not resolved. CDR3 length: 15 amino acids. Trimming removed 6 bases from V and 1 base from J, with 10 bases in between. The CDR3 nucleotides read TGTGCCAGCAGCCGCCCGGGATCCTATAATTCACCCCTCCACTTT. Its translation is CASSRPGSYNSPLHF.

V gene TRBV29-1 combines with J gene TRBJ2-2; possibly TRBD1 or TRBD2 for D (5 bases each). V shed 3 bases and J shed 0 bases, with 14 bases lying between them. CDR3 length equals 16 residues. CDR1 is SQVTM, CDR2 ANQGSEA, per germline. DNA of the CDR3: TGCAGCGTTGAGGTAGGGGACCCTTCGAACACCGGGGAGCTGTTTTTT. Residues: CSVEVGDPSNTGELFF.

As regards this clonotype: Sequence at one end of the junction differs from germline and may be a read error. The V gene is TRBV29-1, the J gene TRBJ2-3; D may be TRBD2 (6 bases). Germline-derived CDR1 and CDR2 are SQVTM and ANQGSEA. There are 13 residues in the CDR3. CDR3 amino acids: CSLDPGGTDTQYF. The DNA for the CDR3 is TGCAGCCTTGATCCGGGGGGCACAGATACGCAGTATTTT.

The gene calls are TRBV12-3 or TRBV12-4 and TRBJ1-5; D ambiguous. The CDR3 consists of 14 residues. The V end was cut by 4 bases, the J end by 7 bases, with 14 bases between. This CDR3 reads CASSWQVSEQPQHF. The CDR3 DNA reads as TGTGCCAGCAGTTGGCAGGTCAGTGAGCAGCCCCAGCATTTT.

This sequence joins TRBV7-6 and TRBJ1-1; D is uncertain. The germline V gene has CDR1 SGHVS and CDR2 FNYEAQ. Deletions cut 1 base from V and 1 base from J, with 7 bases between. The CDR3 is 14 residues long. CDR3: CASSLGPQNTEAFF. Here the CDR3 DNA reads TGTGCCAGCAGCTTAGGTCCGCAGAACACTGAAGCTTTCTTT.

This sequence joins TRBV12-3 or TRBV12-4 and TRBJ2-7, with D perhaps TRBD1 (6 bases). This CDR3 region has 13 residues. V was pared by 5 bases and J by 7 bases, with 15 bases between. The CDR3 bases are TGTGCCAGCAGTCCACCCTGGGACAATGAGCAGTACTTC. Translating it yields CASSPPWDNEQYF.